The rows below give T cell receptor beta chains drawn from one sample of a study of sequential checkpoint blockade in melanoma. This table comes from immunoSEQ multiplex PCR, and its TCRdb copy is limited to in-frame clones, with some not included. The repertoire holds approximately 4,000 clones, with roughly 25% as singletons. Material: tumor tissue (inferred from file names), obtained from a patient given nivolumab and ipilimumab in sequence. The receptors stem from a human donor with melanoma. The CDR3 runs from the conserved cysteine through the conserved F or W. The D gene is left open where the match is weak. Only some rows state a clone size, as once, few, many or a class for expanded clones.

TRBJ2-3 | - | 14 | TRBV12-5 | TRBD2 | TGTGCCAGCAATCCACTAGCGGGAACAGATACGCAGTATTTT | CASNPLAGTDTQYF
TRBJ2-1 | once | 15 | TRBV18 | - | TGTGCCAGCTCACCAAGGGTAAGAGGTGGCAATGAGCAGTTCTTC | CASSPRVRGGNEQFF
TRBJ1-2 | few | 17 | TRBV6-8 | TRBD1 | TGTGCCAGCAGAGCTAACCGGGACAGGGGACTAAACTATGGCTACACCTTC | CASRANRDRGLNYGYTF
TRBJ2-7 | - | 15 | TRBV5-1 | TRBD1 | TGCGCCAGCAGCTTACGGACAGGTAGCTCCTACGAGCAGTACTTC | CASSLRTGSSYEQYF
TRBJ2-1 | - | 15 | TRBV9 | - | TGTGCCAGCAGCGTAGTGGGGGGGGACAGAAATGAGCAGTTCTTC | CASSVVGGDRNEQFF
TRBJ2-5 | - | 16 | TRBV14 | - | TGTGCCAGCAGCCCGTTCGCCGCAGACACAAAAGAGACCCAGTACTTC | CASSPFAADTKETQYF
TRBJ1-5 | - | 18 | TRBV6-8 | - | TGTGCCAGCAGTTACTCGACTCCAGGGCCCCTTCTTTGGCAGCCCCAGCATTTT | CASSYSTPGPLLWQPQHF
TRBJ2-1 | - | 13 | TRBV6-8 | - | TGTGCCAGCAGCCTACTAGAATCAAATGAGCAGTTCTTC | CASSLLESNEQFF
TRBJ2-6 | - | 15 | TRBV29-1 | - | TGCAGCGTAGAGACAGGCCTCTCTGGGGCCAACGTCCTGACTTTC | CSVETGLSGANVLTF
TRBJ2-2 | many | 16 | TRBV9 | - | TGTGCCAGCAGTGATTGGGGTGCTTCGAACACCGGGGAGCTGTTTTTT | CASSDWGASNTGELFF
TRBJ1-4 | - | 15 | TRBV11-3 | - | TGTGCCAGCAGGGCAGGGGATGCGGCTAATGAAAAACTGTTTTTT | CASRAGDAANEKLFF
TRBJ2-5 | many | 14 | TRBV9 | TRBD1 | TGTGCCAGCAGCGGACCCGGGACAGAAGAGACCCAGTACTTC | CASSGPGTEETQYF
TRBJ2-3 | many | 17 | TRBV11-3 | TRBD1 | TGTGCCAGCAGCGCGCGTAGGGGGCGCGATGTCACAGATACGCAGTATTTT | CASSARRGRDVTDTQYF
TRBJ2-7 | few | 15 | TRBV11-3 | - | TGTGCCAGCAGCCCCGTTCTCTTTAGCTCCTACGAGCAGTACTTC | CASSPVLFSSYEQYF
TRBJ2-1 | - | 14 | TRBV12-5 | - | TGTGCCAGCACCCCCCGGGGGTCCTACAATGAGCAGTTCTTC | CASTPRGSYNEQFF
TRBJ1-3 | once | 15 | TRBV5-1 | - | TGCGCCAGCAGCTTGCACTTTTCCTCTGGAAACACCATATATTTT | CASSLHFSSGNTIYF
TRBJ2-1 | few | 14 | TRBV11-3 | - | TGTGCCAGCAGCTACGGGAGCTCCTACAATGAGCAGTTCTTC | CASSYGSSYNEQFF
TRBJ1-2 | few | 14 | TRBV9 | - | TGTGCCAGCAGCGAAACCCCCCGTATCTATGGCTACACCTTC | CASSETPRIYGYTF
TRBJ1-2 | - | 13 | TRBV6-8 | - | TGTGCCAGCAGTTCAGGGGTTAACTATGGCTACACCTTC | CASSSGVNYGYTF
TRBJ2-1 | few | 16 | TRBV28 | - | TGTGCCAGCAGTTTATTAGGGGGAGGCTCTTACAATGAGCAGTTCTTC | CASSLLGGGSYNEQFF
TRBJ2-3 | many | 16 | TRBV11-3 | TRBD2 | TGTGCCAGCAGCTTGGGGGGGAGTGAAGGCACAGATACGCAGTATTTT | CASSLGGSEGTDTQYF
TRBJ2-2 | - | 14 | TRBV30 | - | TGTGCCTGGAGTTGGGTGTCCGTGGGCGGGGAGCTGTTTTTT | CAWSWVSVGGELFF
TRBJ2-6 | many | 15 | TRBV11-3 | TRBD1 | TGTGCCAGCAGCTCCGGGACAGTCGGGGCCAACGTCCTGACTTTC | CASSSGTVGANVLTF
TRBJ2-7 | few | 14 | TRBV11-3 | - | TGTGCCAGCAGCGTAGAGTCTAGCGTCTACGAGCAGTACTTC | CASSVESSVYEQYF
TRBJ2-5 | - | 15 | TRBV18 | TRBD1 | TGTGCCAGCTCAACCCAAAGACAGGGGGTCGAGACCCAGTACTTC | CASSTQRQGVETQYF
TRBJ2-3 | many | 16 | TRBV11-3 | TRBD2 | TGTGCCAGCAGCTTAAATAGCGGGAAAATTACAGATACGCAGTATTTT | CASSLNSGKITDTQYF
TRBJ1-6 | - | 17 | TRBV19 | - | TGTGCCAGTAGTGGGACGAGGGCCGGGACCCTTGGTTCACCCCTCCACTTT | CASSGTRAGTLGSPLHF
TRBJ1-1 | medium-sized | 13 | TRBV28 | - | TGTGCCAGCAGCCGGAGACAGGTCACTGAAGCTTTCTTT | CASSRRQVTEAFF
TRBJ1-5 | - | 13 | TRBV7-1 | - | TGTGCCAGCAGCTTAGAATCAGATCAGCCCCAGCATTTT | CASSLESDQPQHF
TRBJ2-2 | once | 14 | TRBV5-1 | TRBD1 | TGCGCCAGTGCAACAGGGGGCCCAACCGGGGAGCTGTTTTTT | CASATGGPTGELFF
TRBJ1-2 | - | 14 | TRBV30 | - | TGTGCCTGGAGTGCCCGTGGGCCCAACTATGGCTACACCTTC | CAWSARGPNYGYTF
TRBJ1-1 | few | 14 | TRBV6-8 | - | TGTGCCAGCAATCCAGTCGGGATGAACACTGAAGCTTTCTTT | CASNPVGMNTEAFF
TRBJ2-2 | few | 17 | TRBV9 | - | TGTGCCAGCAGCGTAGACGGGGTGGGGCCGAACACCGGGGAGCTGTTTTTT | CASSVDGVGPNTGELFF
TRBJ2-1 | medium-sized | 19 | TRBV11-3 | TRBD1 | TGTGCCAGCAGTCATCCCGGGACAGGGGGTTCGAGCTCCTACAATGAGCAGTTCTTC | CASSHPGTGGSSSYNEQFF
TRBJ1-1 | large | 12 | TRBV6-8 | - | TGTGCCAGCAGTGCGCCCATGGGGGAGGATTTCTTT | CASSAPMGEDFF
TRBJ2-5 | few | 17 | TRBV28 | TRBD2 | TGTGCCAGCAGTTTGTCCCGAGGCGGGAGGGGACAAGAGACCCAGTACTTC | CASSLSRGGRGQETQYF
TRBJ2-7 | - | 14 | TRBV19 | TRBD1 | TGTGCCAGTAGCCGGACAGGGAACTCCTACGAGCAGTACTTC | CASSRTGNSYEQYF
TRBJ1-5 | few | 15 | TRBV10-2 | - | TGCGCCAGCAGACCGACAGCTCATAGCAATCAGCCCCAGCATTTT | CASRPTAHSNQPQHF
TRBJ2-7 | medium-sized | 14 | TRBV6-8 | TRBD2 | TGTGCCAGCAGCAGGGGGACTAGCGGCTACGAGCAGTACTTC | CASSRGTSGYEQYF
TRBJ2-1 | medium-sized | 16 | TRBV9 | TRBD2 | TGTGCCAGCAGCGGGAGAGCGGGAGTGGGTTACAATGAGCAGTTCTTC | CASSGRAGVGYNEQFF
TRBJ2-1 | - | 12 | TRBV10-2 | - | TGCGCCAGCAGTGAGTCAAGAAGCGAGCAGTTCTTC | CASSESRSEQFF
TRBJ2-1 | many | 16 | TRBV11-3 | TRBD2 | TGTGCCAGCAGCTTAATGCTAGCGGGAGAGGGAAATGAGCAGTTCTTC | CASSLMLAGEGNEQFF
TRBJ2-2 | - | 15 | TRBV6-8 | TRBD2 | TGTGCCAGCAGTCCACTAGCGGAGAACACCGGGGAGCTGTTTTTT | CASSPLAENTGELFF
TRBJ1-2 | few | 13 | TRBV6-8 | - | TGTGCCAGCAGGGGGACATCCTACTATGGCTACACCTTC | CASRGTSYYGYTF
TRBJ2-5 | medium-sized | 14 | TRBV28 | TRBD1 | TGTGCCAGCAGCTTGACAGGGGGCTGGGAGACCCAGTACTTC | CASSLTGGWETQYF
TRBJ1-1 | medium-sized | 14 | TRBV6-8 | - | TGTGCCAGCAGTTATACGAGAGGTTGGACTGAAGCTTTCTTT | CASSYTRGWTEAFF
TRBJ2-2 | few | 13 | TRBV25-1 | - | TGTGCCAGCAGCGGGAGTTCAGCTGGGGAGCTGTTTTTT | CASSGSSAGELFF
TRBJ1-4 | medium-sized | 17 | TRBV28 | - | TGTGCCAGCAGTTCGCCACAGGGTGGGTCAACTAATGAAAAACTGTTTTTT | CASSSPQGGSTNEKLFF
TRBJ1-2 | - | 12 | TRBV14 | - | TGTGCCAGCAGCCAAGGAGACAGGTCGCGTACCTTC | CASSQGDRSRTF
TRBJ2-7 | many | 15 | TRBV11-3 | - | TGTGCCAGCAGCAATACAGTGGGGGGAATCTACGAGCAGTACTTC | CASSNTVGGIYEQYF
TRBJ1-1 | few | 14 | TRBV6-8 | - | TGTGCCAGCAGGACGCCAGGGGCCCCCACTGAAGCTTTCTTT | CASRTPGAPTEAFF
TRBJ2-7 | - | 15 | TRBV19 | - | TGTGCCAGTAGTGCCGGAGGCCTCAGGGGCTACGAGCAGTACTTC | CASSAGGLRGYEQYF
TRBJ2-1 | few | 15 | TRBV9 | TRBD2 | TGTGCCAGCAGCGAGTTCAATAGCGGGAGTAATGAGCAGTTCTTC | CASSEFNSGSNEQFF
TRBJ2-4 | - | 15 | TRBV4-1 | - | TGCGCCAGCAGCCAAGAAGGGGGGGTGTGGAACATTCAGTACTTC | CASSQEGGVWNIQYF
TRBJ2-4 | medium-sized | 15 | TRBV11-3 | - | TGTGCCAGCAGCCGAGGGGGGGACTTGAAAAACATTCAGTACTTC | CASSRGGDLKNIQYF
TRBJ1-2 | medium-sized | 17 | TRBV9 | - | TGTGCCAGCAGCGTAGGCTCCGGGACCGACACTTTATATGGCTACACCTTC | CASSVGSGTDTLYGYTF
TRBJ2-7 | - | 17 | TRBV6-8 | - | TGTGCCAGCAGTTACGGCGGAAGACGGTTACCTCCCTACGAGCAGTACTTC | CASSYGGRRLPPYEQYF
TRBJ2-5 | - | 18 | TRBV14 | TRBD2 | TGTGCCAGCAGCCAAGCCCCGGGGAGGGGCGCGAACCAAGAGACCCAGTACTTC | CASSQAPGRGANQETQYF
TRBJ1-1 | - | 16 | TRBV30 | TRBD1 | TGTGCCTGGAGGGGACAGGGGGGCGACATGAACACTGAAGCTTTCTTT | CAWRGQGGDMNTEAFF